A single TCR beta chain is shown here with its context. Only in-frame clones appear in the TCRdb table, and some are missing; sequencing was by immunoSEQ multiplex PCR. This repertoire shows about 260,000 clones, approximately 95% found once; its top ten account for around 0.57%. This sample was taken from a study of T cell responses to AZD1222 COVID-19 vaccine. V was trimmed by 0 bases and J by 2 bases, leaving 15 bases between them. The CDR3 is made up of 16 amino acids. CDR1 and CDR2 from the germline V gene are SGHRS and YFSETQ. This receptor was obtained from an adult in good health. The rearrangement joins TRBV5-1 to TRBJ2-7; unclear D gene. This specimen consisted of peripheral blood, obtained on day 0 of AZD1222 vaccination. CDR3 sequence: CASSLASVGSAYEQYF. The CDR3 DNA follows: TGCGCCAGCAGCTTGGCCAGTGTTGGCTCAGCCTACGAGCAGTACTTC. Full variable domain (rest looked up from reference TRBV5-1 and TRBJ2-7): KAGVTQTPRYLIKTRGQQVTLSCSPISGHRSVSWYQQTPGQGLQFLFEYFSETQRNKGNFPGRFSGRQFSNSRSEMNVSTLELGDSALYLCASSLASVGSAYEQYFGPGTRLTVT.